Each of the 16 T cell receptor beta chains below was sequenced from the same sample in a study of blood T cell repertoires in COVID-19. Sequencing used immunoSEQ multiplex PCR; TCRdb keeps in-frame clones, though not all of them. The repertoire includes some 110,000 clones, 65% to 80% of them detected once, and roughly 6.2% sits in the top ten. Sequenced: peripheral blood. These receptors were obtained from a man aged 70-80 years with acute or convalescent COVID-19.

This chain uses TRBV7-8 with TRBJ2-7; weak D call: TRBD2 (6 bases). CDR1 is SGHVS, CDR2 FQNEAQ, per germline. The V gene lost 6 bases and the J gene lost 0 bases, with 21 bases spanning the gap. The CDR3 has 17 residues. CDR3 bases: TGTGCCAGCAGTATAGGAGTAGCGAGGAGGGGCTCCTACGAGCAGTACTTC. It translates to CASSIGVARRGSYEQYF.

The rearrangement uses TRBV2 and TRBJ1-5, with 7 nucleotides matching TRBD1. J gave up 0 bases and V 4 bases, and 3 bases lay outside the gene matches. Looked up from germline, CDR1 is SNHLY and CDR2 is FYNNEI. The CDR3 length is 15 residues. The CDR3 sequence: CASSGDSPSNQPQHF. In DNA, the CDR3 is TGTGCCAGCAGTGGGGACAGCCCTAGCAATCAGCCCCAGCATTTT.

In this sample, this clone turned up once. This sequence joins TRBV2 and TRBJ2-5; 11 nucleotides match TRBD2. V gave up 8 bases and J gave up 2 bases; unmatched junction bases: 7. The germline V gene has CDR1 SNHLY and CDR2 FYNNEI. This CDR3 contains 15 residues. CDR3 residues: CASGSLAGGQETQYF. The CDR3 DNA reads TGTGCCAGCGGAAGTCTAGCGGGAGGACAAGAGACCCAGTACTTC.

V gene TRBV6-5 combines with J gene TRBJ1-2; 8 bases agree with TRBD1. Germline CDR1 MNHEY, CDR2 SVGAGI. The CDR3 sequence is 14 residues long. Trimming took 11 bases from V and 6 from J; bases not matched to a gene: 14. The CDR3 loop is CASETGTGYHGYTF. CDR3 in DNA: TGTGCCTCAGAAACCGGGACAGGTTATCATGGCTACACCTTC.

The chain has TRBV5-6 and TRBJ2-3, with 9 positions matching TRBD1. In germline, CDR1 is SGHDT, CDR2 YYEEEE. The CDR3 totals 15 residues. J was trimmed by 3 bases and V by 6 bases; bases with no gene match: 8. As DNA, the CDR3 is TGTGCCAGCACCCCGGACAGGGGTCTTACAGATACGCAGTATTTT. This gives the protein CASTPDRGLTDTQYF.

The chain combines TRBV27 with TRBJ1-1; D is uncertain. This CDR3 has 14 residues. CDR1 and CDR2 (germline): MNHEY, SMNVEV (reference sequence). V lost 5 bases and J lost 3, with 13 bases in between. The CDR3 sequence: CASSELVRDTEAFF. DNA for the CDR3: TGTGCCAGCAGTGAATTAGTCCGGGACACTGAAGCTTTCTTT.

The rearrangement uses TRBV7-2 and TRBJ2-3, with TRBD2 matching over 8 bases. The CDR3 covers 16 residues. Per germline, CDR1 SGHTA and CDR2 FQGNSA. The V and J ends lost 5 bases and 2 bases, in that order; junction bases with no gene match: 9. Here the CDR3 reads CASSLDSSGLTDTQYF. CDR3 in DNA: TGTGCCAGCAGCCTCGATTCTAGCGGGCTCACAGATACGCAGTATTTT.

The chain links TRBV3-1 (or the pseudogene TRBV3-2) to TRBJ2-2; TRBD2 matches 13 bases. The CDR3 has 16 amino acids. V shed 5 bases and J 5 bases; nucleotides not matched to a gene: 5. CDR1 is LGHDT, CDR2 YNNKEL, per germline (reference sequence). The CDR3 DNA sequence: TGTGCCAGCAGCAGGACTAGCGGGGGCCGGACCGGGGAGCTGTTTTTT. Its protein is CASSRTSGGRTGELFF.

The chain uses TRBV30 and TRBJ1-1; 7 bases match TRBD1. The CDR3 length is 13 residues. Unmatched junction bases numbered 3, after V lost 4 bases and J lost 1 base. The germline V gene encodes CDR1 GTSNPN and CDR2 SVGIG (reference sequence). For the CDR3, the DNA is TGTGCCTGGAAACAGGGGACGAACACTGAAGCTTTCTTT. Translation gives CAWKQGTNTEAFF.

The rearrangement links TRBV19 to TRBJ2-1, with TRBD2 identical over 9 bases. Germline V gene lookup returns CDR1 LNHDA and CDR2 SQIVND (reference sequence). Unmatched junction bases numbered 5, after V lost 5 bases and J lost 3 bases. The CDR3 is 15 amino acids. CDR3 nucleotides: TGTGCCAGTAGTGTTAGCGGGAGTGGCTACAATGAGCAGTTCTTC. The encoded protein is CASSVSGSGYNEQFF.

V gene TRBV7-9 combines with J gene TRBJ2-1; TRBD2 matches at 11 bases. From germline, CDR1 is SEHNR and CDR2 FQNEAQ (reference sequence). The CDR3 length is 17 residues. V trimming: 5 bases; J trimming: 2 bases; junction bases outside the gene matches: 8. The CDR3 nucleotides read TGTGCCAGCAGCAGCAGACTAGCGGGACAAACCTACAATGAGCAGTTCTTC. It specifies CASSSRLAGQTYNEQFF.

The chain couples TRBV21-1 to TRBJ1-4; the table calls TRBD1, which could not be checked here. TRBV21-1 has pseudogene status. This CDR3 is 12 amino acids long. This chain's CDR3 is CASSPPGQRLFF. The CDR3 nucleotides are TGTGCCAGCAGCCCCCCGGGACAAAGACTGTTTTTT.

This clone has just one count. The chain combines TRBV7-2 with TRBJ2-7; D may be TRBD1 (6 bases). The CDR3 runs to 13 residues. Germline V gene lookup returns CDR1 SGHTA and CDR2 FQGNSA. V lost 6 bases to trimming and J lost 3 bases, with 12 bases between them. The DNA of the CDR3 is TGTGCCAGCAGGGGGACAAGTCTCTACGAGCAGTACTTC. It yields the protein CASRGTSLYEQYF.

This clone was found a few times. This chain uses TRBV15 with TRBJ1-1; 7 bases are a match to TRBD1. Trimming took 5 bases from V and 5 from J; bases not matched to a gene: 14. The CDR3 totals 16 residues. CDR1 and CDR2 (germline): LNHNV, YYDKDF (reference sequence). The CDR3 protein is CATSRRQGPAGTEAFF. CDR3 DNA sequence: TGTGCCACCAGCCGAAGACAGGGCCCCGCCGGGACTGAAGCTTTCTTT.

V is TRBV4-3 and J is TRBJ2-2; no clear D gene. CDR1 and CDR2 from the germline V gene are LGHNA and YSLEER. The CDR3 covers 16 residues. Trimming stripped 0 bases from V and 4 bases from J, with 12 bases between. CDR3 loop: CASSQDIWHATGELFF. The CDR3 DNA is TGCGCCAGCAGCCAAGATATATGGCATGCCACCGGGGAGCTGTTTTTT.

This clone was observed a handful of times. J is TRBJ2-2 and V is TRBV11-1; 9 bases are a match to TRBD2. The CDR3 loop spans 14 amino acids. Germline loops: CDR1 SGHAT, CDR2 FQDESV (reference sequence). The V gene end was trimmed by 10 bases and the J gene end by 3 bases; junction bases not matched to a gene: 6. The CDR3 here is CATRGGAYTGELFF. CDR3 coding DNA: TGTGCCACCCGCGGGGGGGCCTACACCGGGGAGCTGTTTTTT. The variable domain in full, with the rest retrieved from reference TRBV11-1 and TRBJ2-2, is EAEVAQSPRYKITEKSQAVAFWCDPISGHATLYWYRQILGQGPELLVQFQDESVVDDSQLPKDRFSAERLKGVDSTLKIQPAELGDSAMYLCATRGGAYTGELFFGEGSRLTVL.